The next 5 T cell receptor beta chains were all read from a single sample in a study of Graves' ophthalmopathy and Graves' hyperthyroidism. The sequenced template was RNA, covering the TCR beta CDR3 region. HTBI primers were used in a first-round RT-PCR, which preceded a second-round multiplex PCR. TCRdb recomputed calls from the multiplex PCR reads with MiXCR, one row per CDR3 protein. The table has roughly 600,000 distinct CDR3 sequences, roughly 40% seen once. The sample consisted of peripheral blood or thyroid tissue (not recorded which). These TCRs come from an adult man with Graves' hyperthyroidism.

This chain joins TRBV12-3 or TRBV12-4 and TRBJ1-2; D ambiguous. The CDR3 totals 15 residues. Trimming left V 4 bases short and J 4 bases short, with 16 bases between. The CDR3 DNA sequence: TGTGCCAGCAGTTACTTCGGGCCCGGGATCTATGGCTACACCTTC. Protein product: CASSYFGPGIYGYTF.

This clonotype was seen once. It is unclear where the CDR3 begins or ends on the DNA, so no DNA is shown, and the CDR3 is as TCRdb lists it. CDR3 sequence reads: CASSWPGQSCFF. The genes are TRBV5-6 and TRBJ2-2; the table's D gene call, TRBD1, was not cross checked with the DNA. A total of 12 residues make up the CDR3, ends included. Germline CDR1 SGHDT, CDR2 YYEEEE.

This clonotype was picked up many times. The chain carries TRBV29-1 and TRBJ1-1; 9 bases agree with TRBD1. This CDR3 spans 14 amino acids. Germline lookup yields CDR1 SQVTM and CDR2 ANQGSEA. The ends lost 4 bases at V and 9 bases at J; junction bases unmatched: 12. The CDR3 reads CSVAYGTGRLQAFF. The CDR3 bases are TGCAGCGTTGCCTACGGGACAGGGAGGCTACAAGCTTTCTTT.

This clonotype appeared many times. The junction differs from germline at one of its ends, possibly a read error. The genes are TRBV5-1 and TRBJ2-7, with 7 nucleotides matching TRBD1. This CDR3 region has 14 residues. CDR1 SGHRS and CDR2 YFSETQ come from the germline V gene. The CDR3 nucleotides are TGTGCCAGCAGCCTAGGGACAGCAAGCTACGAGCAGTACTTC. It specifies CASSLGTASYEQYF.

The chain couples TRBV9 to TRBJ1-2; TRBD1 matches 8 bases. This CDR3 comprises 13 residues. Germline CDR1 SGDLS, CDR2 YYNGEE. Trimming took 4 bases from V and 12 from J; bases not matched to a gene: 11. CDR3 loop: CASSNTGGAGNTF. In nucleotides, the CDR3 is TGTGCCAGCAGCAACACAGGGGGGGCTGGAAACACCTTC.